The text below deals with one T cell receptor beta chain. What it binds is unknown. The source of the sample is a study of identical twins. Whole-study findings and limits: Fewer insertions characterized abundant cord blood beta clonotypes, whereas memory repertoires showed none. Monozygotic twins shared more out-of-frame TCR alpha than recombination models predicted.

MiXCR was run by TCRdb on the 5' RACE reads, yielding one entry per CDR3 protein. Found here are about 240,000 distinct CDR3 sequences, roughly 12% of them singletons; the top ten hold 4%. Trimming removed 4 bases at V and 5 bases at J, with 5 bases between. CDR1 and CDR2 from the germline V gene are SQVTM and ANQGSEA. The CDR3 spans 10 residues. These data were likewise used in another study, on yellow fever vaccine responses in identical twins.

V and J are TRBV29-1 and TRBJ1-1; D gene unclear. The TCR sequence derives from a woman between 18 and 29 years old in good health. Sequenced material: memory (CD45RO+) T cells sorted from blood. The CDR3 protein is CSVGATEAFF. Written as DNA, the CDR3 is TGCAGCGTTGGGGCTACTGAAGCTTTCTTT.